These 3 T cell receptor beta chains share one sample of origin, sequenced in a study of response to subunit inactivated influenza vaccine. TCRdb independently ran MiXCR on the RT-PCR reads; one entry per CDR3 protein. The sample lists under 800,000 distinct CDR3 sequences, approximately 15% seen once, with 6.5% to 8.5% in the top ten. Sequences were derived from PBMCs from blood, sampled less than 15 days before vaccination. These receptors were obtained from a man aged 45-65 years who received an inactivated influenza vaccine.

The sample holds one count of this clonotype. A junction boundary mismatches the germline segment, possibly from a read error. The chain employs TRBV14 and TRBJ2-2; perhaps TRBD1 as D (6 bases). The CDR3 is 13 residues long. Germline CDR1 and CDR2: SGHDN and FVKESK. The chain's CDR3 is CASSTQGTGELLF. DNA for the CDR3: TGTGCCAGCAGCACGCAGGGGACCGGGGAGCTGCTTTTT. The full variable domain, its missing parts supplied by reference TRBV14 and TRBJ2-2, is EAGVTQFPSHSVIEKGQTVTLRCDPISGHDNLYWYRRVMGKEIKFLLHFVKESKQDESGMPNNRFLAERTGGTYSTLKVQPAELEDSGVYFCASSTQGTGELLFGEGSRLTVL.

This clonotype was seen a handful of times. The chain employs TRBV12-3 or TRBV12-4 and TRBJ1-3; D not certain. The CDR3 contains 15 residues. Trimming left V 6 bases short and J 3 bases short, with 15 bases between. The CDR3 DNA is TGTGCCAGCAGCCCCGGGTCCGGCGGTGGAAACACCATATATTTT. Translating gives CASSPGSGGGNTIYF.

This chain uses TRBV5-1 with TRBJ2-3; 10 bases fit TRBD1. J lost 0 bases, V lost 0 bases, and 1 base had no gene match. The germline gives CDR1 SGHRS, CDR2 YFSETQ. This CDR3 contains 16 residues. CDR3 nucleotides: TGCGCCAGCAGCTTGGGGACAGGGGGAAGCACAGATACGCAGTATTTT. This sequence encodes CASSLGTGGSTDTQYF.